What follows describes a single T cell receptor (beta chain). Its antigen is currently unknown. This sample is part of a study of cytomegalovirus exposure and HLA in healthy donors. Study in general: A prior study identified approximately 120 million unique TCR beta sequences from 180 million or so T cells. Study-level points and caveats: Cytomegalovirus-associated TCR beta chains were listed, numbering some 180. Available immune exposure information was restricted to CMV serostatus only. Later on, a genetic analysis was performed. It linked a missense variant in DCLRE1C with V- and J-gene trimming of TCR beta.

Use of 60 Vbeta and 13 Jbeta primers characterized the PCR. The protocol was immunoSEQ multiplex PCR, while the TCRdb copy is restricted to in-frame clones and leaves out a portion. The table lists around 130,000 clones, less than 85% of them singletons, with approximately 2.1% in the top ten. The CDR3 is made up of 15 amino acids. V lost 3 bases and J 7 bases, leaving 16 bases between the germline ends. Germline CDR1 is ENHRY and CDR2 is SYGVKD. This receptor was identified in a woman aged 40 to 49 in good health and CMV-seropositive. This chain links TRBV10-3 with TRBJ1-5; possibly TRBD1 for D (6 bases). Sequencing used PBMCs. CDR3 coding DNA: TGTGCCATCAGTGACCTAGAACAGGGACACCAGCCCCAGCATTTT. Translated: CAISDLEQGHQPQHF.